Listed below are T cell receptor beta chains from one sample, sequenced in a study of T cells in localized non-small cell lung cancer. Data came from immunoSEQ multiplex PCR; TCRdb stores just in-frame clones and leaves some out. This sample yields around 29,000 clones, of which more than 70% are seen a single time; about an eighth belongs to the top ten. Sequencing used peripheral blood, obtained before any cancer treatment. These receptors were taken from a female donor of 60 years or more with stage III squamous cell lung carcinoma. The CDR3 runs from the conserved cysteine through the conserved F or W. Fields, in order: V gene, clone size, D gene, J gene, CDR3 protein, CDR3 DNA. The D gene is left open where the match is weak. Rows give clone size only sometimes, using once, few, many, or a class for an expanded clone.

v_gene: TRBV5-4
abundance: -
d_gene: TRBD1
j_gene: TRBJ2-5
CDR3aa: CASSSTGGGRWETQYF
CDR3nt: TGTGCCAGCAGCTCAACAGGGGGCGGGAGATGGGAGACCCAGTACTTC

v_gene: TRBV10-3
abundance: -
d_gene: -
j_gene: TRBJ1-6
CDR3aa: CAISGRGNSPLHF
CDR3nt: TGTGCCATCAGTGGCAGGGGCAATTCACCCCTCCACTTT

v_gene: TRBV28
abundance: few
d_gene: -
j_gene: TRBJ1-1
CDR3aa: CASRTGSWDTEAFF
CDR3nt: TGTGCCAGCAGGACGGGGAGTTGGGACACTGAAGCTTTCTTT

v_gene: TRBV18
abundance: -
d_gene: -
j_gene: TRBJ2-3
CDR3aa: CASSRGGDTDTQYF
CDR3nt: TGTGCCAGCTCAAGAGGGGGTGACACAGATACGCAGTATTTT

v_gene: TRBV5-6
abundance: -
d_gene: -
j_gene: TRBJ2-1
CDR3aa: CASRRSYNEQFF
CDR3nt: TGTGCCAGCAGACGTAGCTACAATGAGCAGTTCTTC

v_gene: TRBV11-3
abundance: -
d_gene: TRBD1
j_gene: TRBJ1-3
CDR3aa: CASSAGGITGNTIYF
CDR3nt: TGTGCCAGCAGTGCAGGGGGCATAACTGGAAACACCATATATTTT

v_gene: TRBV2
abundance: -
d_gene: -
j_gene: TRBJ2-2
CDR3aa: CASSETGSNTGELFF
CDR3nt: TGTGCCAGCAGTGAAACCGGCTCGAACACCGGGGAGCTGTTTTTT

v_gene: TRBV7-8
abundance: -
d_gene: -
j_gene: TRBJ1-3
CDR3aa: CASSLSRTGNTIYF
CDR3nt: TGTGCCAGCAGCTTAAGCAGGACCGGAAACACCATATATTTT

v_gene: TRBV19
abundance: -
d_gene: -
j_gene: TRBJ1-5
CDR3aa: CASRRVSGEPQHF
CDR3nt: TGTGCCAGTCGGAGGGTTAGCGGGGAACCCCAGCATTTT

v_gene: TRBV15
abundance: -
d_gene: -
j_gene: TRBJ1-4
CDR3aa: CATSRVRSTNEKLFF
CDR3nt: TGTGCCACCAGCAGAGTGCGGTCAACTAATGAAAAACTGTTTTTT

v_gene: TRBV19
abundance: -
d_gene: TRBD1
j_gene: TRBJ1-2
CDR3aa: CASSRGQLYGYTF
CDR3nt: TGTGCCAGTAGTAGGGGACAGCTCTATGGCTACACCTTC

v_gene: TRBV29-1
abundance: once
d_gene: TRBD1
j_gene: TRBJ1-4
CDR3aa: CSVPGQGHEKLFF
CDR3nt: TGCAGCGTCCCGGGACAGGGGCATGAAAAACTGTTTTTT

v_gene: TRBV1
abundance: -
d_gene: -
j_gene: TRBJ2-1
CDR3aa: CTSSPEEESKDNNEQFF
CDR3nt: TGCACCAGCAGCCCCGAGGAAGAGTCAAAAGATAACAATGAGCAGTTCTTC

v_gene: TRBV18
abundance: -
d_gene: -
j_gene: TRBJ1-1
CDR3aa: CASSPGGDNRAFF
CDR3nt: TGTGCCAGCTCCCCCGGAGGGGACAATAGGGCTTTCTTT

v_gene: TRBV5-6
abundance: once
d_gene: -
j_gene: TRBJ1-2
CDR3aa: CASTRGYGYTF
CDR3nt: TGTGCCAGCACCCGCGGCTATGGCTACACCTTC

v_gene: TRBV6-4
abundance: -
d_gene: -
j_gene: TRBJ1-2
CDR3aa: CASSEQGLGGYTF
CDR3nt: TGTGCCAGCAGTGAGCAGGGTTTGGGCGGCTACACCTTC

v_gene: TRBV15
abundance: -
d_gene: -
j_gene: TRBJ2-4
CDR3aa: CATSRDADLGAKNIQYF
CDR3nt: TGTGCCACCAGCAGAGATGCAGACTTGGGCGCCAAAAACATTCAGTACTTC

v_gene: TRBV5-1
abundance: -
d_gene: -
j_gene: TRBJ2-6
CDR3aa: CASSEPGANVLTF
CDR3nt: TGCGCCAGCAGCGAACCGGGGGCCAACGTCCTGACTTTC

v_gene: TRBV2
abundance: -
d_gene: TRBD1
j_gene: TRBJ1-5
CDR3aa: CASKGQYNQPQHF
CDR3nt: TGTGCCAGCAAGGGACAGTACAATCAGCCCCAGCATTTT

v_gene: TRBV5-1
abundance: -
d_gene: -
j_gene: TRBJ1-5
CDR3aa: CASSLGGSSNQPQHF
CDR3nt: TGCGCCAGCAGCTTGGGAGGGTCTAGCAATCAGCCCCAGCATTTT

v_gene: TRBV2
abundance: -
d_gene: -
j_gene: TRBJ1-5
CDR3aa: CASSTGHRQPQHF
CDR3nt: TGTGCCAGCAGTACCGGACACCGTCAGCCCCAGCATTTT

v_gene: TRBV7-9
abundance: -
d_gene: -
j_gene: TRBJ2-7
CDR3aa: CASSPGIDVNEQYF
CDR3nt: TGTGCCAGCAGCCCCGGGATAGATGTAAACGAGCAGTACTTC

v_gene: TRBV10-2
abundance: -
d_gene: -
j_gene: TRBJ1-5
CDR3aa: CASRERGGVSNQPQHF
CDR3nt: TGCGCCAGCAGGGAACGGGGAGGGGTGAGCAATCAGCCCCAGCATTTT

v_gene: TRBV28
abundance: -
d_gene: -
j_gene: TRBJ2-2
CDR3aa: CASSRGTTPGELFF
CDR3nt: TGTGCCAGCAGTCGCGGGACCACACCCGGGGAGCTGTTTTTT

v_gene: TRBV19
abundance: -
d_gene: -
j_gene: TRBJ1-4
CDR3aa: CASSMRVNEKLFF
CDR3nt: TGTGCCAGTAGTATGCGCGTTAATGAAAAACTGTTTTTT

v_gene: TRBV19
abundance: -
d_gene: TRBD1
j_gene: TRBJ1-3
CDR3aa: CASSPTGNSGNTIYF
CDR3nt: TGTGCCAGTAGCCCGACAGGGAACTCTGGAAACACCATATATTTT

v_gene: TRBV4-1
abundance: -
d_gene: TRBD1
j_gene: TRBJ2-5
CDR3aa: CASSQVRQGETQYF
CDR3nt: TGCGCCAGCAGCCAAGTGAGACAGGGCGAGACCCAGTACTTC

v_gene: TRBV5-1
abundance: -
d_gene: TRBD1
j_gene: TRBJ1-2
CDR3aa: CASSLGEAGGVFFYGYTF
CDR3nt: TGCGCCAGCAGCTTGGGAGAAGCAGGGGGGGTTTTCTTCTATGGCTACACCTTC

v_gene: TRBV6-1
abundance: -
d_gene: -
j_gene: TRBJ1-2
CDR3aa: CASSEVGVRGYTF
CDR3nt: TGTGCCAGCAGTGAAGTAGGTGTCCGCGGCTACACCTTC

v_gene: TRBV28
abundance: -
d_gene: TRBD1
j_gene: TRBJ2-3
CDR3aa: CASSSGTGLKDTQYF
CDR3nt: TGTGCCAGCAGTTCTGGGACAGGGTTAAAAGATACGCAGTATTTT

v_gene: TRBV5-1
abundance: -
d_gene: TRBD1
j_gene: TRBJ2-3
CDR3aa: CASSSGTGPADTQYF
CDR3nt: TGCGCCAGCAGCTCCGGGACAGGGCCCGCAGATACGCAGTATTTT

v_gene: TRBV20-1
abundance: -
d_gene: -
j_gene: TRBJ2-3
CDR3aa: CSANVGDTQYF
CDR3nt: TGCAGTGCCAATGTAGGAGATACGCAGTATTTT

v_gene: TRBV18
abundance: -
d_gene: -
j_gene: TRBJ2-3
CDR3aa: CASSPGGFSTDTQYF
CDR3nt: TGTGCCAGCTCACCAGGCGGGTTTAGCACAGATACGCAGTATTTT

v_gene: TRBV19
abundance: -
d_gene: -
j_gene: TRBJ1-3
CDR3aa: CASTNWTFSGNTIYF
CDR3nt: TGTGCCAGTACTAACTGGACTTTCTCTGGAAACACCATATATTTT

v_gene: TRBV7-9
abundance: -
d_gene: TRBD2
j_gene: TRBJ2-5
CDR3aa: CASSSSPYGTSGQETQYF
CDR3nt: TGTGCCAGCAGCTCAAGCCCGTACGGGACTAGCGGACAAGAGACCCAGTACTTC

v_gene: TRBV25-1
abundance: -
d_gene: -
j_gene: TRBJ2-3
CDR3aa: CASSAGTGPTDTQYF
CDR3nt: TGTGCCAGCAGTGCCGGGACGGGGCCCACAGATACGCAGTATTTT

v_gene: TRBV30
abundance: -
d_gene: -
j_gene: TRBJ2-5
CDR3aa: CAWKARPQETQYF
CDR3nt: TGTGCCTGGAAAGCGCGTCCCCAAGAGACCCAGTACTTC